This T cell receptor (beta chain) emerged from a study of identifying expanded T cells in peripheral blood. Study observations and caveats: Across healthy donors, higher total template counts meant significantly greater approximately 2-week count variance.

Profiling relied on immunoSEQ multiplex PCR, and the TCRdb table lists in-frame clones only, not all of them. Of 83,000 or so clones listed, 88% were seen once; the top ten hold about 4%. In the case of this clone: Its specificity is not known.

The CDR3 runs 16 residues. The genes are TRBV21-1 and TRBJ1-2; the DNA was not compared with TRBD1, the D call given in the table. TRBV21-1 corresponds to a pseudogene. This clonotype originated in a person aged 18 to 70 in good health. The sequenced material came from blood. The CDR3 protein is CASSKSRGQGPYGYTF. As DNA, the CDR3 is TGTGCCAGCAGCAAAAGTCGGGGCCAGGGGCCCTATGGCTACACCTTC.